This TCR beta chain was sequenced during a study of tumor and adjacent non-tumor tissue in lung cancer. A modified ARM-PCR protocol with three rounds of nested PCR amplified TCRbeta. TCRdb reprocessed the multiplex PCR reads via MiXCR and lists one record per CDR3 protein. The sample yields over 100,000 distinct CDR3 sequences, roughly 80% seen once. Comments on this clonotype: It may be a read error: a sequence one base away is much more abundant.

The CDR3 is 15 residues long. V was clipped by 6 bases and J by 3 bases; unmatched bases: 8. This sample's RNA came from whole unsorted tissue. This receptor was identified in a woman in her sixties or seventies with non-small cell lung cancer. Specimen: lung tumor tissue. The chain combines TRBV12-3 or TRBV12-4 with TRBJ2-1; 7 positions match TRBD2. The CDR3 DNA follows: TGTGCCAGCAGCTCGAATAGCGGGCTCTACAATGAGCAGTTCTTC. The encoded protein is CASSSNSGLYNEQFF.